These 15 T cell receptor beta chains were sequenced from one sample in a study of blood T cell repertoires in COVID-19. Clones were read by immunoSEQ multiplex PCR, and TCRdb kept only the in-frame ones, dropping some. The data hold about 480,000 clones, with around nine tenths observed a single time. The sequenced sample was PBMCs or T cells enriched from blood (not recorded which). The receptors stem from a woman aged 55-69 years who had recovered from COVID-19.

This chain joins TRBV5-1 and TRBJ1-1, with a weak D call TRBD1 (5 bases). Germline lookup yields CDR1 SGHRS and CDR2 YFSETQ. Trimming shortened V by 4 bases and J by 4 bases, and 11 bases separated the two germline ends. There are 13 residues in the CDR3. CDR3 in amino acids: CASSPAGGTEAFF. For the CDR3, the DNA is TGCGCCAGCAGCCCTGCGGGGGGCACTGAAGCTTTCTTT.

This rearrangement joins TRBV5-1 to TRBJ1-1; TRBD1 matches at 10 bases. This CDR3 has 16 amino acids. Per germline, CDR1 SGHRS and CDR2 YFSETQ. After removal of 4 bases from V and 7 bases from J, the junction contained 13 bases not matched to a gene. In nucleotides, the CDR3 is TGCGCCAGCAGCCTCCAACCACGGGACAGGGGTAATGAAGCTTTCTTT. As protein: CASSLQPRDRGNEAFF.

The V gene is TRBV28, the J gene TRBJ1-4, with D tentatively TRBD1 (5 bases). Trimming stripped 5 bases from V and 0 bases from J, with 13 bases between. The V gene's germline CDR1 is MDHEN and CDR2 SYDVKM. The CDR3 loop spans 16 amino acids. The CDR3 here is CASSIHSGTTNEKLFF. CDR3 nucleotides: TGTGCCAGCAGTATCCACTCAGGGACAACTAATGAAAAACTGTTTTTT.

The V gene is TRBV3-1 (or the pseudogene TRBV3-2), the J gene TRBJ1-3; the match to TRBD1 covers 7 bases. This CDR3 has 14 amino acids. Germline CDR1 is LGHDT and CDR2 is YNNKEL (reference sequence). Germline trimming cut 4 bases from V and 4 bases from J; bases unmatched to any gene: 4. This CDR3 reads CASSPPDRGNTIYF. DNA for the CDR3: TGTGCCAGCAGCCCTCCGGACAGGGGAAACACCATATATTTT.

V is TRBV30 and J is TRBJ1-4; 7 bases agree with TRBD1. Trimming cost V 2 bases and J 3 bases; bases outside gene matches: 3. The length of the CDR3 is 14 residues. Germline V CDR1 and CDR2: GTSNPN, SVGIG (reference sequence). The CDR3 here is CAWSSGTANEKLFF. CDR3 coding DNA: TGTGCCTGGAGTTCCGGGACAGCTAATGAAAAACTGTTTTTT.

The rearrangement links TRBV11-3 to TRBJ2-7, with 7 bases that match TRBD1. Germline V CDR1 and CDR2: SGHNT, YENEEA. CDR3 length: 14 amino acids. V dropped 5 bases and J dropped 4; count of bases not matched to a gene: 8. CDR3 DNA: TGTGCCAGCAGCCCGAGGGGGCTTCATTACGAGCAGTACTTC. Residues: CASSPRGLHYEQYF.

This chain joins TRBV6-5 and TRBJ2-5; possible D gene TRBD2, 5 bases. Germline V lookup: CDR1 MNHEY, CDR2 SVGAGI. The CDR3 spans 11 residues. With 6 bases removed from V and 3 bases from J, the gap between germline ends came to 5 bases. The chain's CDR3 is CASRREETQYF. The CDR3 region has the DNA TGTGCCAGCAGGAGGGAAGAGACCCAGTACTTC.

This chain connects TRBV29-1 to TRBJ1-2, with 7 bases fitting TRBD1. The germline CDR1 and CDR2 sequences are SQVTM and ANQGSEA. The CDR3 covers 11 residues. With 6 bases clipped from V and 4 bases from J, the junction kept 2 bases outside the gene matches. The CDR3, as DNA: TGCAGCGTCCGACAGGGCTATGGCTACACCTTC. Translated: CSVRQGYGYTF.

The gene calls are TRBV24-1 and TRBJ1-1, with 8 positions matching TRBD1. Germline V lookup: CDR1 KGHDR, CDR2 SFDVKD. The trim removed 3 bases at V and 9 bases at J, leaving 11 bases unmatched. The CDR3 length is 15 residues. This chain's CDR3 is CATSDPSGTGEKAFF. DNA for the CDR3: TGTGCCACCAGTGATCCATCCGGGACAGGTGAAAAAGCTTTCTTT.

This chain links TRBV5-1 with TRBJ2-7; D is perhaps TRBD2 (5 bases). The CDR3 loop spans 12 amino acids. From germline, CDR1 is SGHRS and CDR2 YFSETQ. V was clipped by 4 bases and J by 6 bases, with 11 bases between them. CDR3 in DNA: TGCGCCAGCAGCCTCAGTGCGGGCGAGCAGTACTTC. Its protein is CASSLSAGEQYF.

This clone was seen once. V and J are TRBV6-4 and TRBJ1-2; no firm D call. V was cut by 2 bases and J by 7 bases, with 11 bases left in between. Germline loops: CDR1 MRHNA, CDR2 SNTAGT. The CDR3 runs 13 residues. CDR3 amino acids: CASSDTGQGGYTF. CDR3 coding DNA: TGTGCCAGCAGTGACACGGGTCAAGGTGGCTACACCTTC.

In this sample, this clone turned up a few times. The chain recombines TRBV5-1 with TRBJ1-4; D gene uncertain. The CDR3 has 14 residues. Germline V gene sequence: CDR1 SGHRS, CDR2 YFSETQ. The V end was cut by 1 base, the J end by 5 bases, with 9 bases between. The CDR3 region has the DNA TGCGCCAGCAGCTTGAGCTCGGGGAATGAAAAACTGTTTTTT. Its translation is CASSLSSGNEKLFF.

The rearrangement links TRBV3-1 (or the pseudogene TRBV3-2) to TRBJ2-6; perhaps TRBD1 as D (6 bases). Trimming took 4 bases from V and 4 from J, leaving 14 bases between them. Germline V gene lookup returns CDR1 LGHDT and CDR2 YNNKEL (reference sequence). This CDR3 has 16 amino acids. The CDR3 sequence: CASSPGTRVGANVLTF. In DNA form, the CDR3 reads TGTGCCAGCAGCCCGGGGACAAGGGTGGGGGCCAACGTCCTGACTTTC.

Comments on this clone: Other DNA sequences in this specimen translate into the identical CDR3. This rearrangement joins TRBV7-8 to TRBJ2-7; D may be TRBD2 (5 bases). Looked up from germline, CDR1 is SGHVS and CDR2 is FQNEAQ. The V end lost 5 bases, the J end lost 5 bases, and 16 bases lay between the germline ends. This CDR3 comprises 14 residues. CDR3: CASSPRPGRDEQYF. The CDR3 nucleotides read TGTGCCAGCAGCCCTCGGCCGGGGAGAGACGAGCAGTACTTC.

The chain employs TRBV19 and TRBJ1-4, with 9 bases identical to TRBD1. V gave up 5 bases and J gave up 2 bases; unmatched junction bases: 3. The germline gives CDR1 LNHDA, CDR2 SQIVND (reference sequence). The CDR3 consists of 15 residues. The CDR3 region has the DNA TGTGCCAGTAGTCAACAGGGGGCGACTAATGAAAAACTGTTTTTT. Translation: CASSQQGATNEKLFF.